Following are 21 T cell receptor beta chains from one sample sequenced in a study of shared clonotypes between healthy human individuals. The repertoire was sequenced with immunoSEQ multiplex PCR; TCRdb's copy has only in-frame clones and lacks some. The repertoire includes hundreds of thousands of clones, roughly 73% of them detected once, and 1.5% to 2% sits in the top ten. The sequenced material came from memory CD4+ T cells sorted from blood. Subset meaning: CD45RA-negative fraction. The receptors stem from a young woman in good health.

The chain uses TRBV5-6 and TRBJ2-1; 9 bases map to TRBD2. V lost 4 bases and J lost 7; bases outside the gene matches: 6. Germline lookup yields CDR1 SGHDT and CDR2 YYEEEE. This CDR3 has 14 amino acids. CDR3: CASSRPSGTNEQFF. Here the CDR3 DNA reads TGTGCCAGCAGCCGACCTAGCGGGACAAATGAGCAGTTCTTC. Drawing the rest from reference TRBV5-6 and TRBJ2-1, the complete variable domain is DAGVTQSPTHLIKTRGQQVTLRCSPKSGHDTVSWYQQALGQGPQFIFQYYEEEERQRGNFPDRFSGHQFPNYSSELNVNALLLGDSALYLCASSRPSGTNEQFFGPGTRLTVL.

The genes are TRBV19 and TRBJ2-6; D is unclear. This CDR3 is 17 amino acids long. Deletions cut 3 bases from V and 4 bases from J, with 16 bases between. CDR1 and CDR2 (germline): LNHDA, SQIVND (reference sequence). As DNA, the CDR3 is TGTGCCAGTAGTATCGCCCCCGGAGCTCTGGGGGCCAACGTCCTGACTTTC. It yields the protein CASSIAPGALGANVLTF.

V is TRBV7-6 and J is TRBJ2-2, with a weak D call TRBD2 (5 bases). Per the germline V gene, CDR1 is SGHVS and CDR2 is FNYEAQ. Trimming pared 4 bases from V and 2 bases from J, leaving 8 bases between. This CDR3 spans 14 amino acids. DNA of the CDR3: TGTGCCAGCAGCTGGGAGCCTAACACCGGGGAGCTGTTTTTT. It encodes CASSWEPNTGELFF. Drawing the rest from reference TRBV7-6 and TRBJ2-2, the complete variable domain is GAGVSQSPRYKVTKRGQDVALRCDPISGHVSLYWYRQALGQGPEFLTYFNYEAQQDKSGLPNDRFSAERPEGSISTLTIQRTEQRDSAMYRCASSWEPNTGELFFGEGSRLTVL.

This clone was found once. The J gene is TRBJ2-7, the V gene TRBV28; 7 nucleotides match TRBD1. This CDR3 region has 14 residues. Germline CDR1 reads MDHEN; CDR2 reads SYDVKM. V shed 6 bases, J shed 3 bases, and the junction held 8 bases outside the gene matches. The CDR3 loop is CASSLGTASYEQYF. DNA for the CDR3: TGTGCCAGCAGCCTCGGGACAGCAAGCTACGAGCAGTACTTC.

Concerning this clone itself: Other DNA sequences within the sample encode an identical CDR3. V and J are TRBV7-8 and TRBJ2-3; D unclear. Germline CDR1 reads SGHVS; CDR2 reads FQNEAQ. The CDR3 has 13 residues. The ends were cut back, 5 bases at V and 2 bases at J, with 8 bases in the middle. CDR3 in amino acids: CASSRYYTDTQYF. The CDR3 DNA is TGTGCCAGCAGCCGTTATTACACAGATACGCAGTATTTT.

The chain recombines TRBV6-1 with TRBJ2-6; 8 positions match TRBD1. V lost 4 bases, J lost 2 bases, and 4 bases stayed unmatched. The germline V gene has CDR1 MNHNS and CDR2 SASEGT. CDR3 length equals 16 residues. The CDR3 sequence is CASSGPDRAGANVLTF. CDR3 bases: TGTGCCAGCAGTGGCCCGGACAGGGCTGGGGCCAACGTCCTGACTTTC.

CDR3 sequence reads: CASSPIQGLSGNTIYF. In DNA form, the CDR3 reads TGTGCCAGCAGTCCTATACAGGGCCTCTCTGGAAACACCATATATTTT. V usage is TRBV27 and J usage is TRBJ1-3; D is possibly TRBD1 (6 bases). The V and J ends lost 5 bases and 0 bases respectively, with 14 bases between them. Germline CDR1 reads MNHEY; CDR2 reads SMNVEV (reference sequence). This CDR3 has 16 amino acids.

The chain has TRBV27 and TRBJ2-1; 14 nucleotides agree with TRBD2. J lost 8 bases, V lost 3 bases, and 12 bases had no gene match. The CDR3 has 18 amino acids. Germline V gene sequence: CDR1 MNHEY, CDR2 SMNVEV (reference sequence). CDR3 sequence: CASSLRRPGLAGDHEQFF. As DNA, the CDR3 is TGTGCCAGCAGTTTGCGACGACCGGGACTAGCGGGAGATCATGAGCAGTTCTTC.

The rearrangement links TRBV5-1 to TRBJ2-3; TRBD2 matches at 11 bases. The J segment lost 5 bases and the V segment lost 1 base, leaving 9 bases of the junction unmatched. CDR1 is SGHRS and CDR2 is YFSETQ in the germline V gene. The CDR3 has 17 residues. DNA for the CDR3: TGCGCCAGCAGCTTGCCAGAGACTAGCGGGACTGAAGATACGCAGTATTTT. Encoded protein: CASSLPETSGTEDTQYF.

This sequence joins TRBV5-5 and TRBJ2-1; D perhaps matches TRBD2 (5 bases). Germline V CDR1 and CDR2: SGHKS, YYEKEE (reference sequence). This CDR3 comprises 16 residues. Trimming removed 4 bases from V and 2 bases from J, with 16 bases in between. CDR3 DNA sequence: TGTGCCAGCAGCCTGGATTTAATCGGGGCCTACAATGAGCAGTTCTTC. Amino acid sequence: CASSLDLIGAYNEQFF.

The CDR3: CASSVDDPRLWGNQPQHF. The CDR3 region has the DNA TGTGCCAGCAGCGTAGATGACCCCCGCTTGTGGGGCAATCAGCCCCAGCATTTT. This chain uses TRBV9 with TRBJ1-5, with no clear D. The CDR3 contains 18 residues. In germline, CDR1 is SGDLS, CDR2 YYNGEE. V was clipped by 0 bases and J by 2 bases, with 18 bases between them.

V gene TRBV19 combines with J gene TRBJ2-5; D gene unclear. Germline lookup yields CDR1 LNHDA and CDR2 SQIVND (reference sequence). This CDR3 spans 14 amino acids. The germline V and J ends were trimmed by 10 bases and 5 bases, with 20 bases remaining between them. CDR3 nucleotide sequence: TGTGCCACCTCACGTGTAGGCGAGAGGGAGACCCAGTACTTC. This encodes CATSRVGERETQYF. Together with reference TRBV19 and TRBJ2-5, the CDR3 gives the full variable domain: DGGITQSPKYLFRKEGQNVTLSCEQNLNHDAMYWYRQDPGQGLRLIYYSQIVNDFQKGDIAEGYSVSREKKESFPLTVTSAQKNPTAFYLCATSRVGERETQYFGPGTRLLVL.

This sequence joins TRBV5-1 and TRBJ2-6; a possible D gene is TRBD2 (5 bases). Trimming left V 2 bases short and J 4 bases short, with 13 bases between. The germline CDR1 and CDR2 sequences are SGHRS and YFSETQ. The CDR3 consists of 16 residues. The CDR3 protein is CASSFAGISGANVLTF. Written as DNA, the CDR3 is TGCGCCAGCAGCTTCGCGGGTATTAGCGGGGCCAACGTCCTGACTTTC.

In this sample, this clone turned up a few times. CDR3: CASSLSAANYGYTF. The CDR3 region has the DNA TGTGCCAGCAGTTTGAGTGCAGCTAACTATGGCTACACCTTC. V is TRBV28 and J is TRBJ1-2, with D unresolved. With 3 bases removed from V and 0 bases from J, the gap between germline ends came to 8 bases. This CDR3 comprises 14 residues. The V gene's germline CDR1 is MDHEN and CDR2 SYDVKM.

Notes on this clone: The same CDR3 also results from other DNA sequences found in this sample. The chain employs TRBV5-1 and TRBJ2-2; D possibly matches TRBD1 or TRBD2 (6 bases each). V was cut by 2 bases and J by 3 bases, with 11 bases left in between. CDR3 length equals 15 residues. CDR1 is SGHRS, CDR2 YFSETQ, per germline. CDR3 sequence (DNA): TGCGCCAGCAGCTTCCGGGGGCGCGACACCGGGGAGCTGTTTTTT. The encoded protein is CASSFRGRDTGELFF.

CDR3 sequence: CASSLVGLAASYNEQFF. In DNA, the CDR3 is TGCGCCAGCAGCTTGGTGGGATTGGCTGCCTCCTACAATGAGCAGTTCTTC. The chain couples TRBV5-1 to TRBJ2-1; D not resolved. The CDR3 is 17 residues long. CDR1 SGHRS and CDR2 YFSETQ come from the germline V gene. V was trimmed by 0 bases and J by 0 bases, leaving 13 bases between them.

J is TRBJ2-1 and V is TRBV19, with 7 bases matching TRBD2. With V trimmed by 4 bases and J by 6 bases, 9 bases remained unmatched. In germline, CDR1 is LNHDA, CDR2 SQIVND (reference sequence). This CDR3 is built from 15 residues. The CDR3 loop is CASSTPSGPINEQFF. The CDR3 DNA reads as TGTGCCAGTAGTACCCCTAGCGGTCCGATCAATGAGCAGTTCTTC. The full variable domain, rest sourced from reference TRBV19 and TRBJ2-1, is DGGITQSPKYLFRKEGQNVTLSCEQNLNHDAMYWYRQDPGQGLRLIYYSQIVNDFQKGDIAEGYSVSREKKESFPLTVTSAQKNPTAFYLCASSTPSGPINEQFFGPGTRLTVL.

This clone was picked up a small number of times. The chain is built from TRBV9 and TRBJ1-5, with 8 bases matching TRBD1. The CDR3 runs to 13 residues. Looked up from germline, CDR1 is SGDLS and CDR2 is YYNGEE. The ends lost 3 bases at V and 4 bases at J; junction bases unmatched: 0. CDR3 sequence (DNA): TGTGCCAGCAGCGGACAGGGGAATCAGCCCCAGCATTTT. It translates to CASSGQGNQPQHF.

The J gene is TRBJ2-7, the V gene TRBV27; 7 bases agree with TRBD2. In germline, CDR1 is MNHEY, CDR2 SMNVEV (reference sequence). J lost 6 bases, V lost 3 bases, and 8 bases had no gene match. CDR3 size: 14 residues. The CDR3 is CASSFQRTRSEQYF. The DNA for the CDR3 is TGTGCCAGCAGTTTCCAACGGACTAGGAGCGAGCAGTACTTC.

The chain is built from TRBV19 and TRBJ1-4, with D unresolved. The CDR3 contains 15 residues. From germline, CDR1 is LNHDA and CDR2 SQIVND (reference sequence). V was shortened by 10 bases and J by 0 bases, with 15 bases between the two germline ends. The DNA of the CDR3 is TGTGCCACCTCGAGGAGGGTTGCAACTAATGAAAAACTGTTTTTT. Its protein product is CATSRRVATNEKLFF.

This rearrangement joins TRBV9 to TRBJ2-1, with a weak D call TRBD2 (5 bases). The CDR3 spans 14 residues. Looked up from germline, CDR1 is SGDLS and CDR2 is YYNGEE. Between the trimmed V and J ends, which lost 4 bases and 9 bases, there was a span of 17 bases. CDR3 nucleotide sequence: TGTGCCAGCAGCCCACGTCAGGCGAGCGGTGAGCAGTTCTTC. Encoded protein: CASSPRQASGEQFF.